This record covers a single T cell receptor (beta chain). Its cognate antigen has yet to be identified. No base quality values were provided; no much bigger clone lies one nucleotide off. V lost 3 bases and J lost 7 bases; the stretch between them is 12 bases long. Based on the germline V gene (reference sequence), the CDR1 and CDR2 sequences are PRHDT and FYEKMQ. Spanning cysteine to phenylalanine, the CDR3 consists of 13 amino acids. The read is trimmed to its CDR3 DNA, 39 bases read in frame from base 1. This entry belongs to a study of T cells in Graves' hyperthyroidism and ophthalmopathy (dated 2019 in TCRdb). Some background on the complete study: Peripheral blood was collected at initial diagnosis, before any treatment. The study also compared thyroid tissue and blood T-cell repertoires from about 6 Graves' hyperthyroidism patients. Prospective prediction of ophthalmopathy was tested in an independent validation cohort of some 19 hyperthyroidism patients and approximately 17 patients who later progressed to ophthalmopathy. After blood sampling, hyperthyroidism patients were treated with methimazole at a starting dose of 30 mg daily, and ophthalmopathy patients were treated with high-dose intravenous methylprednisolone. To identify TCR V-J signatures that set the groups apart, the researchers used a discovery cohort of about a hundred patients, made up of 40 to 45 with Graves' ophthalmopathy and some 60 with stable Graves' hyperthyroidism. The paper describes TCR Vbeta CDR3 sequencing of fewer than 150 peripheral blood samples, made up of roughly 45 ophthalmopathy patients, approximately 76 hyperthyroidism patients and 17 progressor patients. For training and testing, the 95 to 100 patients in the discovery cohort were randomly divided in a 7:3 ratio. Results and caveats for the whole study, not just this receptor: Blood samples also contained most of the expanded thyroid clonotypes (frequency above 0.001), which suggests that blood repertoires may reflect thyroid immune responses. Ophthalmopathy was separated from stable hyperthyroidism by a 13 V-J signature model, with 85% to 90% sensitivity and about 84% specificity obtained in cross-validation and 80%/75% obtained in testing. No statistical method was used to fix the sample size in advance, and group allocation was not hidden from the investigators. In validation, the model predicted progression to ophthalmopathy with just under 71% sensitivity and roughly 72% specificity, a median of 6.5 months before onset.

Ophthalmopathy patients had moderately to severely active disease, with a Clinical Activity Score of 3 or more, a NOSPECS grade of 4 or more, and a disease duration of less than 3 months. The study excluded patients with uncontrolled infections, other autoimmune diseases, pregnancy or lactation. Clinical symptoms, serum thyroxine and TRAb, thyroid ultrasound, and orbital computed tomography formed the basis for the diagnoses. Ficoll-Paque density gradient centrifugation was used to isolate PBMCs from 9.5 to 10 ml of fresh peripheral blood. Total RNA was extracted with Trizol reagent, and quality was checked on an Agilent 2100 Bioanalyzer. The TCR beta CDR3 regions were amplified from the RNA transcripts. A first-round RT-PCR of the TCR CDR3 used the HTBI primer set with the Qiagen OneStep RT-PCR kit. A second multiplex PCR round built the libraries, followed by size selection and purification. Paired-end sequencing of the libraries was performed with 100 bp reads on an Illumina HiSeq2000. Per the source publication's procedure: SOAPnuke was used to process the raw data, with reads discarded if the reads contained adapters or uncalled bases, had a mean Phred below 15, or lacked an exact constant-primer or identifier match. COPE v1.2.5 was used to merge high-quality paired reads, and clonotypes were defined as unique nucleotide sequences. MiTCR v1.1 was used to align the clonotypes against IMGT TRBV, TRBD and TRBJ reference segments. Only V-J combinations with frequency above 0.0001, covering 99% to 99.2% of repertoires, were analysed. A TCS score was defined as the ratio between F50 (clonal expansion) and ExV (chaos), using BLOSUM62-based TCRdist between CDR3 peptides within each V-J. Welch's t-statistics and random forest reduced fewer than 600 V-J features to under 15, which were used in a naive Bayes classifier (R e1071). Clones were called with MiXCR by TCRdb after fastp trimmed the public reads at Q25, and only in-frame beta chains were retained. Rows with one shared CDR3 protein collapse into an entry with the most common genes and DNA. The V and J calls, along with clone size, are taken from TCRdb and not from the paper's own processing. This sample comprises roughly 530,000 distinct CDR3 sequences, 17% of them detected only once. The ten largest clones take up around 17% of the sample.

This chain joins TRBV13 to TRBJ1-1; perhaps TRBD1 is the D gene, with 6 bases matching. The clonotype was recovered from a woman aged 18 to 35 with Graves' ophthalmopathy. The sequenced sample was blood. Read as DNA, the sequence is TGTGCCAGCAGCTTCGTAGGGGGGGGTGAAGCTTTCTTT. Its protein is CASSFVGGGEAFF.